The following is a T cell receptor beta chain sequence with its context. As yet, its antigen is unknown. A universal primer site came from template switching; cDNA carried unique molecular identifiers. TCRdb re-called the 5' RACE reads through MiXCR, storing one row per CDR3 protein. This repertoire shows approximately 220,000 distinct CDR3 sequences, about a tenth found once; its top ten account for 5.1%. This entry is derived from a study of identical twins. V gave up 4 bases and J gave up 1 base, with 13 bases separating them. The CDR3 runs to 15 residues. Germline values: CDR1 SGDLS, CDR2 YYNGEE. Study results and limitations: Modeled out-of-frame TCR alpha sharing in monozygotic twins fell below observed levels. Out-of-frame beta chain sequences displayed weaker excess sharing between twins. Cross-sectional statistics, not tracking of the same donors, supported the conclusions.

The TCR sequence derives from a woman under 30 in good health. The chain joins TRBV9 to TRBJ2-3; no definite D call. The sequenced sample was memory (CD45RO+) T cells sorted from blood. The CDR3 sequence: CASSLRKQGTDTQYF. The CDR3 bases are TGTGCCAGCAGCCTCCGTAAGCAGGGCACAGATACGCAGTATTTT.